The present entry profiles one T cell receptor (beta chain) with its context. Its antigen is as yet unknown. A single record per CDR3 protein comes from TCRdb applying MiXCR to the 5' RACE reads. The sample shows roughly 330,000 distinct CDR3 sequences, around 6.8% of them seen only once. This record belongs to a study of T cells after yellow fever vaccination. The CDR3 runs to 15 residues. V was clipped by 0 bases and J by 7 bases, with 11 bases between them. Germline V gene lookup returns CDR1 SGHRS and CDR2 YFSETQ. General study points: Few clonotypes appeared in both CD4 and CD8 compartments. The study re-detected most primary-vaccination clones after the booster (96% CD4, 88% CD8).

The clonotype comes from a man between 18 and 35 years old who received the YFV17D yellow fever vaccine. The chain uses TRBV5-1 and TRBJ1-6; unclear D gene. The sample in question was PBMCs, obtained around 45 days after the first yellow fever vaccination. The CDR3 here is CASSLEDFLNSPLHF. The CDR3 nucleotides are TGCGCCAGCAGCTTGGAGGACTTCTTGAATTCACCCCTCCACTTT.